These 7 T cell receptor beta chains were sequenced from one sample in a study of beta chain features in type 1 diabetes. Sequencing targeted expressed TCRB transcripts, as all isolated RNA had been reverse transcribed. Using immunoSEQ multiplex PCR, the repertoire was profiled, and TCRdb retains in-frame clones only, with some absent. The table records under 250,000 clones, roughly 15% of them present only once. Sample: naive CD4+ T cells from blood. The receptors derive from a woman in her 40s in good health.

In its sample, this clone was seen a few times. The rearrangement links TRBV18 to TRBJ2-5; the D gene is possibly TRBD1 (5 bases). The CDR3 loop spans 14 amino acids. Deletions cut 6 bases from V and 0 bases from J, with 11 bases between. The germline V gene has CDR1 KGHSH and CDR2 LQKENI. The CDR3 DNA is TGTGCCAGCTCTCTGACAGCAAACCAAGAGACCCAGTACTTC. It translates to CASSLTANQETQYF.

This clone was observed once. This chain connects TRBV5-1 to TRBJ2-7; a possible D gene is TRBD2 (6 bases). The germline V and J ends were trimmed by 2 bases and 3 bases, with 15 bases remaining between them. Germline assignment: CDR1 SGHRS and CDR2 YFSETQ. This CDR3 is built from 15 residues. The CDR3 region is CASSFRGTGIYEQYF. Written as DNA, the CDR3 is TGCGCCAGCAGCTTCCGGGGGACTGGGATCTACGAGCAGTACTTC.

The V and J genes are TRBV6-5 and TRBJ1-2; 10 nucleotides align to TRBD1. From germline, CDR1 is MNHEY and CDR2 SVGAGI. The CDR3 runs to 16 residues. Trimming cost V 0 bases and J 4 bases; bases outside gene matches: 5. The CDR3 DNA follows: TGTGCCAGCAGTTACTCGACAGGGACAGGGGCCTATGGCTACACCTTC. This sequence encodes CASSYSTGTGAYGYTF.

The V and J genes are TRBV10-2 and TRBJ2-6, with D unresolved. Trimming removed 2 bases at V and 0 bases at J, with 8 bases between. This CDR3 is 16 amino acids long. CDR1 is WSHSY and CDR2 is SAAADI in the germline V gene. The CDR3 DNA is TGCGCCAGCAGTGAGAGCACGCACTCTGGGGCCAACGTCCTGACTTTC. It is translated as CASSESTHSGANVLTF.

This sequence joins TRBV7-6 and TRBJ1-1; 8 nucleotides line up with TRBD1. The V segment lost 1 base and the J segment 4 bases; nucleotides outside the gene matches: 8. Germline V gene sequence: CDR1 SGHVS, CDR2 FNYEAQ. The CDR3 covers 16 residues. The CDR3 spells CASSLGAQGAVTEAFF. CDR3 coding DNA: TGTGCCAGCAGCTTAGGGGCCCAGGGGGCGGTCACTGAAGCTTTCTTT.

The chain couples TRBV19 to TRBJ2-3; the match to TRBD2 covers 8 bases. Germline-derived CDR1 and CDR2 are LNHDA and SQIVND (reference sequence). V lost 6 bases to trimming and J lost 2 bases; unmatched junction nucleotides: 1. The CDR3 has 13 residues. In nucleotides, the CDR3 is TGTGCCAGTAGCGGGGGGGTCACAGATACGCAGTATTTT. It encodes CASSGGVTDTQYF.

Only a few counts were recorded for this clone. The V call is TRBV7-8, the J call TRBJ2-7, with 8 bases matching TRBD1. Per the germline V gene, CDR1 is SGHVS and CDR2 is FQNEAQ. CDR3 length: 14 amino acids. V lost 5 bases and J lost 2; bases outside the gene matches: 5. CDR3 DNA: TGTGCCAGCAGCCCGACAGGGGTTGCCTACGAGCAGTACTTC. Translating it yields CASSPTGVAYEQYF.